The present TCR beta chain was sequenced within a study of blood T cell repertoires in COVID-19. Whole-study context: From the United States, Italy and Spain came samples of acute and convalescent COVID-19. In each case, the material was cDNA or gDNA derived from T cells, B-cell-depleted T cells, or PBMCs.

In the authors' workflow: Estimation of nucleated cell counts was performed using reference gene primer amplification. Only in-frame clones appear in the TCRdb table, and some are missing; sequencing was by immunoSEQ multiplex PCR. V and J calls and clone size come straight from that table; D and trimming were deduced from the DNA. Here the sample spans 150,000 to 200,000 clones, over 80% being singletons. V was trimmed by 0 bases and J by 1 base, leaving 10 bases between them. CDR3 length equals 15 residues. Germline V gives CDR1 GTSNPN, CDR2 SVGIG (reference sequence). Sequenced: peripheral blood. This clonotype was sampled from a woman younger than 45 with acute or convalescent COVID-19. The chain couples TRBV30 to TRBJ1-3; D is ambiguous. The CDR3 bases are TGTGCCTGGAGTGTGCGGAGGTTGTCTGGAAACACCATATATTTT. This gives the protein CAWSVRRLSGNTIYF.